One sample yielded the 20 T cell receptor beta chains listed below, sequenced in a study of T cell changes during pregnancy in multiple sclerosis. Method: immunoSEQ multiplex PCR; TCRdb's copy keeps in-frame clones and lacks some. The sample yields under 60,000 clones, roughly 92% seen once. The source material was CD4+ T cells from peripheral blood mononuclear cells, sampled in the third trimester of pregnancy. These receptors all come from a female donor with multiple sclerosis, enrolled in a pregnancy study.

The count of this clone is one. The chain links TRBV6-5 to TRBJ1-4; D gene ambiguous. Germline V gene data show CDR1 as MNHEY and CDR2 as SVGAGI. Trimming pared 0 bases from V and 7 bases from J, leaving 12 bases between. The CDR3 length is 15 residues. The CDR3 nucleotides are TGTGCCAGCAGTTACTCGGGGAGAAACGGTGAAAAACTGTTTTTT. Its protein is CASSYSGRNGEKLFF.

A word on this clone: One end of the junction does not line up with germline, which may come from a read error. This chain links TRBV19 with TRBJ1-2, with D perhaps matching TRBD1 (6 bases). Germline V lookup: CDR1 LNHDA, CDR2 SQIVND (reference sequence). This CDR3 contains 14 residues. The DNA for the CDR3 is TGTGCCAGTAGTCTACAGGGCCCACTCGACAACCTCTTCTTC. Translated, it gives CASSLQGPLDNLFF.

The chain uses TRBV28 and TRBJ2-2; a weak D match, TRBD1 (6 bases). In germline, CDR1 is MDHEN, CDR2 SYDVKM. V was shortened by 7 bases and J by 3 bases, with 18 bases between the two germline ends. This CDR3 has 16 amino acids. The CDR3 DNA reads as TGTGCCAGCACCCACTGGTCAGGGGTCGACACCGGGGAGCTGTTTTTT. Protein sequence: CASTHWSGVDTGELFF.

The chain links TRBV6-1 to TRBJ2-3, with TRBD2 matching 8 bases. Per germline, CDR1 MNHNS and CDR2 SASEGT. CDR3 length: 15 amino acids. With 2 bases clipped from V and 7 bases from J, the junction kept 8 bases outside the gene matches. The CDR3 DNA follows: TGTGCCAGCAGTGAACAGCGGGGGCGTTTCAATACGCAGTATTTT. Translation gives CASSEQRGRFNTQYF.

In its sample, this clone was seen once. The V gene is TRBV6-1, the J gene TRBJ1-5; a weak D match, TRBD1 (5 bases). The CDR3 runs to 19 residues. Trimming left V 2 bases short and J 0 bases short, with 20 bases between. From germline, CDR1 is MNHNS and CDR2 SASEGT. The CDR3 region is CASSERHGRGSYSNQPQHF. In DNA form, the CDR3 reads TGTGCCAGCAGTGAACGACACGGAAGGGGATCTTATAGCAATCAGCCCCAGCATTTT.

This clone was counted once. This chain connects TRBV19 to TRBJ1-5; 10 bases match TRBD1. The CDR3 is 21 amino acids. V was clipped by 3 bases and J by 0 bases; unmatched bases: 17. The V gene's germline CDR1 is LNHDA and CDR2 SQIVND (reference sequence). CDR3 region: CASSIPPFDRGLGYSNQPQHF. For the CDR3, the DNA is TGTGCCAGTAGTATCCCTCCCTTCGACAGGGGGCTCGGGTATAGCAATCAGCCCCAGCATTTT.

The V and J genes are TRBV5-1 and TRBJ2-5; 9 bases match TRBD1. J gave up 5 bases and V 4 bases, and 15 bases lay outside the gene matches. The CDR3 length is 17 residues. The germline gives CDR1 SGHRS, CDR2 YFSETQ. The CDR3 sequence: CASSIDRGGGSGETQYF. Written as DNA, the CDR3 is TGCGCCAGCAGCATCGACAGGGGGGGAGGGTCCGGGGAGACCCAGTACTTC. Filled out from reference TRBV5-1 and TRBJ2-5, the complete variable domain reads KAGVTQTPRYLIKTRGQQVTLSCSPISGHRSVSWYQQTPGQGLQFLFEYFSETQRNKGNFPGRFSGRQFSNSRSEMNVSTLELGDSALYLCASSIDRGGGSGETQYFGPGTRLLVL.

J is TRBJ2-5 and V is TRBV4-2; 10 bases match TRBD2. The CDR3 covers 16 residues. The germline V gene has CDR1 LGHNA and CDR2 YNFKEQ. J lost 5 bases, V lost 1 base, and 7 bases had no gene match. The CDR3 region has the DNA TGTGCCAGCAGCCAAGCAGAGCGGGAGGGCCTTGAGACCCAGTACTTC. Amino acids: CASSQAEREGLETQYF.

The genes are TRBV11-2 and TRBJ1-1; TRBD1 aligns across 7 bases. The ends lost 5 bases at V and 11 bases at J; junction bases unmatched: 5. CDR1 SGHAT and CDR2 FQNNGV come from the germline V gene. The CDR3 is 11 residues long. CDR3 region: CASSPPGGAFF. CDR3 bases: TGTGCCAGCAGCCCCCCAGGGGGGGCTTTCTTT. Combining the CDR3 with reference TRBV11-2 and TRBJ1-1 gives the whole variable domain EAGVAQSPRYKIIEKRQSVAFWCNPISGHATLYWYQQILGQGPKLLIQFQNNGVVDDSQLPKDRFSAERLKGVDSTLKIQPAKLEDSAVYLCASSPPGGAFFGQGTRLTVV.

The chain carries TRBV19 and TRBJ2-1, with a tentative D call TRBD2 (5 bases). CDR3 size: 13 residues. Trimming removed 5 bases from V and 10 bases from J, with 15 bases in between. Germline loops: CDR1 LNHDA, CDR2 SQIVND (reference sequence). The CDR3 reads CASSSGRAGEQFF. The CDR3 nucleotides are TGTGCCAGTAGTTCCGGGCGGGCGGGCGAGCAGTTCTTC.

CDR3 loop: CASSIQGANEKLFF. CDR3 sequence (DNA): TGTGCCAGTAGTATCCAGGGGGCTAATGAAAAACTGTTTTTT. The chain couples TRBV19 to TRBJ1-4, with 7 bases identical to TRBD1. Per the germline V gene, CDR1 is LNHDA and CDR2 is SQIVND (reference sequence). V lost 3 bases, J lost 3 bases, and 1 base stayed unmatched. The CDR3 is 14 amino acids.

In DNA form, the CDR3 reads TGCGCCAGCAGCGAGACAGGGGCAACATCCTACGAGCAGTACTTC. Its translation is CASSETGATSYEQYF. The rearrangement joins TRBV10-2 to TRBJ2-7; 8 positions agree with TRBD1. The V segment lost 6 bases and the J segment 1 base; nucleotides outside the gene matches: 8. From germline, CDR1 is WSHSY and CDR2 SAAADI. There are 15 residues in the CDR3.

The chain recombines TRBV2 with TRBJ2-3, with D possibly being TRBD1 (5 bases). Germline V CDR1 and CDR2: SNHLY, FYNNEI. The CDR3 is made up of 13 amino acids. V lost 6 bases and J 4 bases, leaving 11 bases between the germline ends. CDR3 amino acids: CASRQDLADTQYF. The CDR3 nucleotides read TGTGCCAGCAGACAGGATTTGGCAGATACGCAGTATTTT.

V and J are TRBV7-8 and TRBJ2-1; D is unclear. This CDR3 spans 14 amino acids. V was pared by 1 base and J by 1 base, with 5 bases between. The V gene's germline CDR1 is SGHVS and CDR2 FQNEAQ. As DNA, the CDR3 is TGTGCCAGCAGCTTAGGACTGTCCTACAATGAGCAGTTCTTC. Amino acids: CASSLGLSYNEQFF.

The chain is built from TRBV7-2 and TRBJ2-1; 11 bases are shared with TRBD2. CDR3 length: 18 residues. Trimming at V came to 1 base and at J to 2 bases, leaving 7 bases not matched to a gene. Germline V CDR1 and CDR2: SGHTA, FQGNSA. The CDR3 DNA reads as TGTGCCAGCAGCTTAGTCGTAGCGGGGGGGCTCCCCTACAATGAGCAGTTCTTC. This codes for CASSLVVAGGLPYNEQFF.

This chain connects TRBV2 to TRBJ1-2; D is uncertain. Trimming removed 7 bases at V and 8 bases at J, with 20 bases between. From germline, CDR1 is SNHLY and CDR2 FYNNEI. The CDR3 consists of 14 residues. For the CDR3, the DNA is TGTGCCAGCACGGCTCGAGCGGGCGCGGGGGGCTACACCTTC. It encodes CASTARAGAGGYTF.

This clone was counted a single time. The V call is TRBV9, the J call TRBJ2-5; 7 nucleotides line up with TRBD1. Germline V lookup: CDR1 SGDLS, CDR2 YYNGEE. This CDR3 is 14 amino acids long. The J segment lost 4 bases and the V segment lost 4 bases, leaving 7 bases of the junction unmatched. The CDR3 DNA is TGTGCCAGCAGCACTCCGGGACAGATAGAGACCCAGTACTTC. Translated: CASSTPGQIETQYF. Full variable domain (missing parts from reference TRBV9 and TRBJ2-5): DSGVTQTPKHLITATGQRVTLRCSPRSGDLSVYWYQQSLDQGLQFLIQYYNGEERAKGNILERFSAQQFPDLHSELNLSSLELGDSALYFCASSTPGQIETQYFGPGTRLLVL.

The chain carries TRBV27 and TRBJ2-3, with 16 bases aligning to TRBD2. CDR3 length: 18 amino acids. From germline, CDR1 is MNHEY and CDR2 SMNVEV (reference sequence). V lost 5 bases to trimming and J lost 2 bases; unmatched junction nucleotides: 7. CDR3 residues: CASSPFGTSGRATDTQYF. The CDR3 DNA reads TGTGCCAGCAGTCCATTTGGGACTAGCGGGAGGGCCACAGATACGCAGTATTTT.

The CDR3 DNA is TGTGCCAGCAGCCCGGGAGGGTCGGCCTACGAGCAGTACTTC. Protein: CASSPGGSAYEQYF. The chain employs TRBV7-8 and TRBJ2-7; TRBD2 matches at 8 bases. The CDR3 has 14 residues. The V gene's germline CDR1 is SGHVS and CDR2 FQNEAQ. Trimming took 5 bases from V and 2 from J; bases not matched to a gene: 5.

This clone appeared a single time. This rearrangement joins TRBV27 to TRBJ2-7, with 7 bases matching TRBD1. Per germline, CDR1 MNHEY and CDR2 SMNVEV (reference sequence). The CDR3 totals 16 residues. Trimming at V came to 6 bases and at J to 5 bases, leaving 16 bases not matched to a gene. The CDR3 DNA is TGTGCCAGCAGCTTGACCTCCCGGGACAGACGCCACGAGCAGTACTTC. Translated: CASSLTSRDRRHEQYF.